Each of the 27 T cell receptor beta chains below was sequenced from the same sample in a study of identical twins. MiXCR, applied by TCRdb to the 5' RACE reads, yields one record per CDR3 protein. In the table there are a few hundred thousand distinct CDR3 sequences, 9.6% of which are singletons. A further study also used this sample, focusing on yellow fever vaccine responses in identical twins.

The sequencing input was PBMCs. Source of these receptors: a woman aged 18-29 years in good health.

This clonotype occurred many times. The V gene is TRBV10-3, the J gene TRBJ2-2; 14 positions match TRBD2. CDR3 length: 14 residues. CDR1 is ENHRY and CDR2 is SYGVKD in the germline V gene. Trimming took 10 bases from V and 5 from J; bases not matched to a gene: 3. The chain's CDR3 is CATGLAGGTGELFF. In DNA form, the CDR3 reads TGTGCCACCGGACTAGCGGGAGGAACCGGGGAGCTGTTTTTT.

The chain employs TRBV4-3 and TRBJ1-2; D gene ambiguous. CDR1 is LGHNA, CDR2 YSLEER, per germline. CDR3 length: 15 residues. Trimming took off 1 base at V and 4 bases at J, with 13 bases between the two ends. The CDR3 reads CASSQVTPGSYGYTF. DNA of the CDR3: TGCGCCAGCAGCCAAGTGACCCCGGGGTCCTATGGCTACACCTTC.

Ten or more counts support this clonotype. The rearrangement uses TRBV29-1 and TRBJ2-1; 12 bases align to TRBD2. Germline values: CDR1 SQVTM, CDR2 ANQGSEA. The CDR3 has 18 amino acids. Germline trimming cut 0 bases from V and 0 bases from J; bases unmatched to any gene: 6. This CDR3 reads CSVEDWTSGTISYNEQFF. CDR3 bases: TGCAGCGTTGAAGATTGGACTAGCGGGACTATCTCCTACAATGAGCAGTTCTTC.

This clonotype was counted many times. CDR3: CASSRPGTGNTEAFF. The CDR3 nucleotides read TGTGCCAGCAGTCGTCCCGGGACAGGGAACACTGAAGCTTTCTTT. The V gene is TRBV6-1, the J gene TRBJ1-1; 8 bases are a match to TRBD1. Trimming at V came to 5 bases and at J to 1 base, leaving 6 bases not matched to a gene. The CDR3 extends over 15 amino acids. CDR1 and CDR2 (germline): MNHNS, SASEGT.

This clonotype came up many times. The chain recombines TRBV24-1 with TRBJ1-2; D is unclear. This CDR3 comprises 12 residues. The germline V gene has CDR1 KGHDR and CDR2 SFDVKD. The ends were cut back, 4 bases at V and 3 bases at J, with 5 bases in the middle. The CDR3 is CATSDHHYGYTF. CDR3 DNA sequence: TGTGCCACCAGTGACCATCACTATGGCTACACCTTC.

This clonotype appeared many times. CDR3 DNA sequence: TGCAGCGTTGACACCTTCTACAATGAGCAGTTCTTC. Its protein product is CSVDTFYNEQFF. The chain carries TRBV29-1 and TRBJ2-1; D is unclear. Deletions cut 3 bases from V and 3 bases from J, with 6 bases between. The germline gives CDR1 SQVTM, CDR2 ANQGSEA. The CDR3 loop spans 12 amino acids.

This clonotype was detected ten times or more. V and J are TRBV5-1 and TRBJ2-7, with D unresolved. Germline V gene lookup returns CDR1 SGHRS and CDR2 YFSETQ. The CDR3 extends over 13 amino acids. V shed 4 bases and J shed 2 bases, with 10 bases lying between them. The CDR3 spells CASSLTQTYEQYF. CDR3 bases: TGCGCCAGCAGCCTGACACAAACCTACGAGCAGTACTTC.

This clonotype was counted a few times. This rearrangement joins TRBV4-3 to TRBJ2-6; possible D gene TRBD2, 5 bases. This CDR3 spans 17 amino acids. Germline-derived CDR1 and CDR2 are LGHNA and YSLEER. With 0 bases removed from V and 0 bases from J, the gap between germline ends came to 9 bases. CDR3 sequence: CASSQERAGSGANVLTF. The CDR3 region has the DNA TGCGCCAGCAGCCAAGAGAGGGCGGGCTCTGGGGCCAACGTCCTGACTTTC.

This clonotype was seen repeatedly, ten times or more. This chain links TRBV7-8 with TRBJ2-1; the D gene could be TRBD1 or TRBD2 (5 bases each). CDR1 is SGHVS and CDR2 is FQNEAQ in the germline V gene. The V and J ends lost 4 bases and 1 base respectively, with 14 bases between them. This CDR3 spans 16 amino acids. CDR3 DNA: TGTGCCAGCAGCTGGGGCCGGGACCCATCCTACAATGAGCAGTTCTTC. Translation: CASSWGRDPSYNEQFF. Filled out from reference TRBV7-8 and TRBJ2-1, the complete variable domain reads GAGVSQSPRYKVAKRGQDVALRCDPISGHVSLFWYQQALGQGPEFLTYFQNEAQLDKSGLPSDRFFAERPEGSVSTLKIQRTQQEDSAVYLCASSWGRDPSYNEQFFGPGTRLTVL.

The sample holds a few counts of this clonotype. CDR3 loop: CASSPYITGNTGELFF. CDR3 sequence (DNA): TGTGCCAGCAGCCCCTATATCACCGGGAACACCGGGGAGCTGTTTTTT. The rearrangement links TRBV6-2 or TRBV6-3 to TRBJ2-2; no clear D. This CDR3 comprises 16 residues. Trimming removed 6 bases from V and 1 base from J, with 15 bases in between. CDR1 and CDR2 from the germline V gene are MNHEY and SVGEGT.

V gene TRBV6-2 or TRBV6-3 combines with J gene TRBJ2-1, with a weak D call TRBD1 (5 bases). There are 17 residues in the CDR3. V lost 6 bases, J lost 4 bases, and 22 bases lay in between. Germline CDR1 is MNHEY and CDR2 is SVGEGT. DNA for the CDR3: TGTGCCAGCAGGCCCCCACTCCAGGGATTAGGGTACAATGAGCAGTTCTTC. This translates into CASRPPLQGLGYNEQFF.

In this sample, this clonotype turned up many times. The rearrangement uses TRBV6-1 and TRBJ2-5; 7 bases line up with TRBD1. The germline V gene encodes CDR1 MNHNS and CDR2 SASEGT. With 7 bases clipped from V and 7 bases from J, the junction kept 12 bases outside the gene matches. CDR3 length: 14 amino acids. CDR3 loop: CASTPGQRVGTQYF. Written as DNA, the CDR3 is TGTGCCAGCACTCCGGGACAGAGGGTGGGGACCCAGTACTTC.

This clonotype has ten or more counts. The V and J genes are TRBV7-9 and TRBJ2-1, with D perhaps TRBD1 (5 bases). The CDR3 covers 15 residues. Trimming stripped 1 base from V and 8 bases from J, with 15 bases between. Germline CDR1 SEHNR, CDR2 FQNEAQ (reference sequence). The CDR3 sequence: CASSLGPTVLDEQFF. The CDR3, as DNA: TGTGCCAGCAGCTTAGGTCCGACAGTTTTGGATGAGCAGTTCTTC.

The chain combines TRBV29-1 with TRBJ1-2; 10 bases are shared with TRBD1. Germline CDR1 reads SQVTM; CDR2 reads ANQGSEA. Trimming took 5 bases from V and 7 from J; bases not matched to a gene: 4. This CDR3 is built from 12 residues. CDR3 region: CSVLDRGGGYTF. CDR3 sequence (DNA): TGCAGCGTTTTGGACAGGGGGGGTGGCTACACCTTC.

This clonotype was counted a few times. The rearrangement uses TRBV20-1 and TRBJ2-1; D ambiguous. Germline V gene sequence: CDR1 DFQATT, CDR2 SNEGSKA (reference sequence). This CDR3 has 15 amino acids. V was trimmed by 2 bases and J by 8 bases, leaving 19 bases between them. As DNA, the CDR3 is TGCAGTGCTAGAACCCGCTTGGGGAAATTCGATGAGCAGTTCTTC. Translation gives CSARTRLGKFDEQFF.

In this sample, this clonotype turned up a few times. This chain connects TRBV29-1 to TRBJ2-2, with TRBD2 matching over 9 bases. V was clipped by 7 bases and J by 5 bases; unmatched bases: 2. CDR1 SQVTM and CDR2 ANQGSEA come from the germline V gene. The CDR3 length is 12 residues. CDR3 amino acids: CSAGLATGELFF. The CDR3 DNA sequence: TGCAGCGCGGGACTAGCAACCGGGGAGCTGTTTTTT.

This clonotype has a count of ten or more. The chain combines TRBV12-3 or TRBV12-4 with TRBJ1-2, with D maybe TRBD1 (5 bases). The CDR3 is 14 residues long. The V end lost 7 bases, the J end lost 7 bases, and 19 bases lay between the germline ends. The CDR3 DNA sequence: TGTGCCAGCACCCGCAGGGAGCCGCTCGCTGGCTACACCTTC. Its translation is CASTRREPLAGYTF.

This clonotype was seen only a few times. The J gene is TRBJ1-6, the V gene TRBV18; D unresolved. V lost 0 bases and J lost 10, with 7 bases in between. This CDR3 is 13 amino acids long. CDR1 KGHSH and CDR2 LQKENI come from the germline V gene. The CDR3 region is CASSPPEGSPLHF. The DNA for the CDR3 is TGTGCCAGCTCACCACCGGAAGGATCACCCCTCCACTTT.

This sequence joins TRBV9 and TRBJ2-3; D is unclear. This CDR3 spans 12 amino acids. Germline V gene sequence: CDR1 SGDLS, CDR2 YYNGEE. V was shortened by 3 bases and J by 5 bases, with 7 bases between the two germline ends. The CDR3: CASSAIGDTQYF. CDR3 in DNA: TGTGCCAGCAGCGCAATTGGAGATACGCAGTATTTT.

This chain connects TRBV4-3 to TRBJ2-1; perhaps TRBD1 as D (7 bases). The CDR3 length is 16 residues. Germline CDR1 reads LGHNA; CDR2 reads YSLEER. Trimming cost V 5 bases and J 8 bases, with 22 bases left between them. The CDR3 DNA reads TGCGCCAGCAGCTCCAGGGGGGTAGCGGTGTGGGATGAGCAGTTCTTC. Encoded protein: CASSSRGVAVWDEQFF.

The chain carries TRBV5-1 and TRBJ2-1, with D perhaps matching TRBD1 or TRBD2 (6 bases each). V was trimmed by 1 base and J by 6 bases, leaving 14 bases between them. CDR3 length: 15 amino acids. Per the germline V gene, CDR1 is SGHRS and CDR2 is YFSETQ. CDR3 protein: CASSLRSQGGNEQFF. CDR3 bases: TGCGCCAGCAGCTTGCGATCACAGGGAGGCAATGAGCAGTTCTTC.

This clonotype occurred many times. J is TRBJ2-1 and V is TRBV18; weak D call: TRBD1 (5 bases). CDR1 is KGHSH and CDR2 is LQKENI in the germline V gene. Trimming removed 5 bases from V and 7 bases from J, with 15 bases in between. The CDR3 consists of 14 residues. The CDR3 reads CASSLTEQVNEQFF. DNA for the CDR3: TGTGCCAGCTCATTAACGGAACAGGTTAATGAGCAGTTCTTC.

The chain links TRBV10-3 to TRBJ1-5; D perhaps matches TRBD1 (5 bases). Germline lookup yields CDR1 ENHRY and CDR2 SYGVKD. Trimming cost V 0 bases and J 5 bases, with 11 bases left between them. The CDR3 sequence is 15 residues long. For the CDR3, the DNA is TGTGCCATCAGTGAGTCTAGGGGCGCAGATCAGCCCCAGCATTTT. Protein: CAISESRGADQPQHF.

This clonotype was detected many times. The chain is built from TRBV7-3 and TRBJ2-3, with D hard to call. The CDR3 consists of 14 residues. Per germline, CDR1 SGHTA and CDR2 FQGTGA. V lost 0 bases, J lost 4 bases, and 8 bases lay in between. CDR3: CASSLTGVADTQYF. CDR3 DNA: TGTGCCAGCAGCTTAACAGGAGTCGCAGATACGCAGTATTTT.

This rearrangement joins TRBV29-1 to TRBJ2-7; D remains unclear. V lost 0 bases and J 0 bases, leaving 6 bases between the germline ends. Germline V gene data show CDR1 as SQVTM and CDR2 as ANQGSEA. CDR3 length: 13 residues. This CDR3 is CSVEDDNSYEQYF. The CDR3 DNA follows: TGCAGCGTTGAAGACGACAACTCCTACGAGCAGTACTTC.

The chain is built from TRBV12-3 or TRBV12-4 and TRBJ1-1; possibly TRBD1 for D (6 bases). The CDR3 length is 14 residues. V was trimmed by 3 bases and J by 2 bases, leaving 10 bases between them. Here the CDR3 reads CASSLWDTNTEAFF. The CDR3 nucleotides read TGTGCCAGCAGTTTGTGGGACACTAACACTGAAGCTTTCTTT.

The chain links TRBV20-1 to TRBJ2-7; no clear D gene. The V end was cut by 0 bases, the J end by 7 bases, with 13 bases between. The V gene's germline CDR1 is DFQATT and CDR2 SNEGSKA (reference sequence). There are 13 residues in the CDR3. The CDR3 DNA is TGCAGTGCTAGAGATCAAGTGTGGTATGAGCAGTACTTC. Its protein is CSARDQVWYEQYF.